The entry below describes one T cell receptor beta chain. Germline V gene data show CDR1 as MGHDK and CDR2 as SYGVNS. The CDR3 runs to 16 residues. Trimming pared 1 base from V and 5 bases from J, leaving 15 bases between. The data belong to a study of blood T cell repertoires in COVID-19. Study summary: Italy, Spain and the United States were the sources of the convalescent and acute COVID-19 samples. Sources were T cells, B-cell-depleted T cells, or PBMCs; the material itself was cDNA or gDNA.

As originally analysed: Amplification of reference gene primers was used by the study to estimate nucleated cell counts. Some clones are missing from TCRdb's copy, which holds only in-frame ones; the method was immunoSEQ multiplex PCR. From that table come the V and J calls and clone size; the DNA was used to work out D and trimming. The repertoire holds about 280,000 clones, with around 88% as singletons. V gene TRBV25-1 combines with J gene TRBJ2-1; D possibly corresponds to TRBD2 (7 bases). The sequence derives from a woman in her 30s who had recovered from COVID-19. What was sequenced was peripheral blood. The CDR3 region is CASSELGGGLDNEQFF. The CDR3 DNA follows: TGTGCCAGCAGTGAATTAGGGGGGGGGCTCGACAATGAGCAGTTCTTC.